This T cell receptor beta chain emerged from a study of OX40 agonist ivuxolimab in advanced cancers. On the study more broadly: A diagnosis of hepatocellular carcinoma, melanoma, renal cell or head and neck cancer was present in dose-escalation patients.

Trimming stripped 3 bases from V and 7 bases from J, with 9 bases between. The CDR3 spans 13 residues. The V gene's germline CDR1 is PRHDT and CDR2 FYEKMQ (reference sequence). This clone has a count of ten or more. Its specificity is not known. Sequenced by immunoSEQ multiplex PCR; TCRdb stores in-frame clones only, minus some. This table has about 68,000 clones, about 80% appearing once. Study conclusions and caveats: Antigen specificity was not determined for the expanded peripheral T cells. Low normalized clonal expansion also occurred in some nonresponding patients.

This chain links TRBV13 with TRBJ1-4; unclear D gene. The receptor was derived from an adult with an advanced solid tumor such as melanoma, head and neck, liver or kidney cancer. The starting material was CD4+ or CD8+ T cells sorted from blood, obtained in a trial of the OX40 agonist ivuxolimab. The CDR3 coding sequence is TGTGCCAGCAGCTTCGGGTACCGTGAAAAACTGTTTTTT. Translation gives CASSFGYREKLFF.